The 24 T cell receptor beta chains below come from one sample, sequenced in a study of blood T cell repertoires in COVID-19. Assay used: immunoSEQ multiplex PCR; TCRdb lists only in-frame clones, some missing. The top ten hold 14% of the sample, which has some 110,000 clones, approximately 80% seen once. The sample was peripheral blood. These receptors originate from an older woman with acute or convalescent COVID-19.

V gene TRBV6-6 combines with J gene TRBJ1-2; D not resolved. Germline CDR1 reads MNHNY; CDR2 reads SVGAGI (reference sequence). The ends were cut back, 6 bases at V and 8 bases at J, with 13 bases in the middle. The CDR3 consists of 12 residues. This CDR3 reads CASSPRMRGYTF. CDR3 bases: TGTGCCAGCAGCCCCCGAATGAGAGGCTACACCTTC.

This clone was detected once. This sequence joins TRBV19 and TRBJ1-5, with D perhaps TRBD1 (5 bases). V was cut by 5 bases and J by 0 bases, with 11 bases left in between. This CDR3 region has 15 residues. Germline V gene lookup returns CDR1 LNHDA and CDR2 SQIVND (reference sequence). The CDR3, as DNA: TGTGCCAGTAGTCCCGGGGGACCTAGCAATCAGCCCCAGCATTTT. It translates to CASSPGGPSNQPQHF.

The V call is TRBV29-1, the J call TRBJ2-3, with a weak D call TRBD2 (6 bases). Trimming removed 7 bases from V and 3 bases from J, with 20 bases in between. Germline V lookup: CDR1 SQVTM, CDR2 ANQGSEA. The CDR3 is 15 amino acids. DNA for the CDR3: TGCAGCGCCCGGAGGACGGGGGATTGGACAGATACGCAGTATTTT. Translating it yields CSARRTGDWTDTQYF.

This clone was counted between two and nine times. This rearrangement joins TRBV4-1 to TRBJ2-5, with D perhaps matching TRBD1 (5 bases). The V gene's germline CDR1 is MGHRA and CDR2 YSYEKL. Deletions cut 0 bases from V and 7 bases from J, with 15 bases between. This CDR3 is 15 amino acids long. Here the CDR3 reads CASSQDSGRVGTQYF. CDR3 in DNA: TGCGCCAGCAGCCAAGACTCCGGCAGGGTGGGGACCCAGTACTTC.

The chain links TRBV19 to TRBJ2-1; possible D gene TRBD2, 6 bases. The CDR3 spans 16 residues. Trimming removed 4 bases from V and 0 bases from J, with 13 bases in between. Germline loops: CDR1 LNHDA, CDR2 SQIVND (reference sequence). The CDR3 protein is CASSRASESSYNEQFF. In DNA, the CDR3 is TGTGCCAGTAGTAGAGCTAGCGAGAGCTCCTACAATGAGCAGTTCTTC.

V and J are TRBV23-1 and TRBJ1-4; a possible D gene is TRBD1 (5 bases). TRBV23-1 is recorded as an ORF, its role being uncertain. The CDR3 has 15 amino acids. Between the trimmed V and J ends, which lost 6 bases and 8 bases, there was a span of 19 bases. The CDR3 region has the DNA TGCGCCAGCAGCCAACCCAGGGAATATGCCGAAAAACTGTTTTTT. It encodes CASSQPREYAEKLFF.

J is TRBJ1-6 and V is TRBV15, with TRBD1 as a possible D gene (6 bases). Germline-derived CDR1 and CDR2 are LNHNV and YYDKDF (reference sequence). V was trimmed by 3 bases and J by 4 bases, leaving 10 bases between them. The CDR3 runs 15 residues. CDR3 coding DNA: TGTGCCACCAGCAGGAGGCAGGGGTATAATTCACCCCTCCACTTT. Amino acid sequence: CATSRRQGYNSPLHF.

V gene TRBV28 combines with J gene TRBJ2-1, with 10 bases that match TRBD1. V dropped 6 bases and J dropped 4; count of bases not matched to a gene: 0. The CDR3 is 13 amino acids. Germline assignment: CDR1 MDHEN and CDR2 SYDVKM. CDR3 coding DNA: TGTGCCAGCAGGGGACAGGGGTACAATGAGCAGTTCTTC. This encodes CASRGQGYNEQFF.

The chain carries TRBV9 and TRBJ2-5, with TRBD2 identical over 10 bases. The CDR3 covers 17 residues. CDR1 is SGDLS, CDR2 YYNGEE, per germline. V dropped 0 bases and J dropped 1; count of bases not matched to a gene: 6. CDR3 protein: CASSVGATSGVQETQYF. CDR3 nucleotide sequence: TGTGCCAGCAGCGTAGGAGCTACTAGCGGGGTCCAAGAGACCCAGTACTTC.

The table lists this clone with a count of one. The chain employs TRBV4-1 and TRBJ2-2, with D possibly matching TRBD1 (6 bases). The V end was cut by 0 bases, the J end by 3 bases, with 11 bases between. CDR1 and CDR2 from the germline V gene are MGHRA and YSYEKL. CDR3 length equals 16 residues. This chain's CDR3 is CASSQDRGRYTGELFF. The CDR3 coding sequence is TGCGCCAGCAGCCAAGACAGGGGCCGGTACACCGGGGAGCTGTTTTTT.

V usage is TRBV4-1 and J usage is TRBJ2-1; TRBD2 aligns across 10 bases. The CDR3 sequence is 18 residues long. CDR1 and CDR2 from the germline V gene are MGHRA and YSYEKL. J was trimmed by 7 bases and V by 0 bases; bases with no gene match: 12. The CDR3 DNA reads TGCGCCAGCAGCCAAGATCCCCTAGCGGGGGAATTTAGGAATGAGCAGTTCTTC. This sequence encodes CASSQDPLAGEFRNEQFF.

V and J are TRBV11-2 and TRBJ2-6; tentatively, D is TRBD2 (6 bases). Germline V gene data show CDR1 as SGHAT and CDR2 as FQNNGV. V lost 1 base and J 0 bases, leaving 13 bases between the germline ends. The CDR3 runs to 18 residues. The CDR3 coding sequence is TGTGCCAGCAGCTTAGGGGGCTCCGGGAGCTCTGGGGCCAACGTCCTGACTTTC. Translation: CASSLGGSGSSGANVLTF.

The chain couples TRBV20-1 to TRBJ2-3, with 11 bases lining up with TRBD2. CDR1 is DFQATT, CDR2 SNEGSKA, per germline (reference sequence). Unmatched junction bases numbered 5, after V lost 3 bases and J lost 3 bases. CDR3 length: 15 residues. The CDR3 reads CSASLASGGTDTQYF. CDR3 bases: TGCAGTGCTAGTCTCGCTAGCGGGGGGACAGATACGCAGTATTTT.

This chain uses TRBV19 with TRBJ1-5, with 9 bases identical to TRBD1. The trim removed 1 base at V and 7 bases at J, leaving 5 bases unmatched. Per the germline V gene, CDR1 is LNHDA and CDR2 is SQIVND (reference sequence). The length of the CDR3 is 15 residues. Here the CDR3 DNA reads TGTGCCAGTAGTATAGGTCGGACAGGGGAACAGCCCCAGCATTTT. Protein sequence: CASSIGRTGEQPQHF.

V and J are TRBV5-3 and TRBJ2-7, with D possibly TRBD2 on 5 matching bases. TRBV5-3 is filed as an ORF, its function uncertain. V was cut by 8 bases and J by 0 bases, with 9 bases left in between. The CDR3 loop spans 12 amino acids. CDR3 sequence reads: CARAGNSYEQYF. The CDR3 nucleotides are TGTGCCAGGGCGGGCAACTCCTACGAGCAGTACTTC.

The genes are TRBV2 and TRBJ2-5, with 8 bases identical to TRBD1. The germline gives CDR1 SNHLY, CDR2 FYNNEI. The ends lost 5 bases at V and 4 bases at J; junction bases unmatched: 6. This CDR3 region has 14 residues. The CDR3 bases are TGTGCCAGCAGTTACAGCACAGGGGGAGAGACCCAGTACTTC. Translated: CASSYSTGGETQYF.

In its sample, this clone was seen a few times. The chain couples TRBV7-9 to TRBJ2-7, with no clear D. Trimming removed 1 base from V and 0 bases from J, with 7 bases in between. CDR3 length: 14 amino acids. Germline CDR1 reads SEHNR; CDR2 reads FQNEAQ (reference sequence). CDR3 sequence: CASSLDQFSYEQYF. The CDR3 DNA reads TGTGCCAGCAGCTTAGACCAGTTCTCCTACGAGCAGTACTTC.

This clone was seen only once. The rearrangement joins TRBV9 to TRBJ1-3; D remains ambiguous. The CDR3 loop spans 15 amino acids. The V end lost 4 bases, the J end lost 0 bases, and 11 bases lay between the germline ends. The germline gives CDR1 SGDLS, CDR2 YYNGEE. The CDR3 loop is CASSSQPYSGNTIYF. As DNA, the CDR3 is TGTGCCAGCAGCTCACAGCCGTACTCTGGAAACACCATATATTTT.

The table lists this clone with a count of one. The chain uses TRBV28 and TRBJ2-5, with 8 positions matching TRBD1. V shed 2 bases, J shed 1 base, and the junction held 6 bases outside the gene matches. Looked up from germline, CDR1 is MDHEN and CDR2 is SYDVKM. This CDR3 contains 16 residues. This chain's CDR3 is CASSLRRTGFQETQYF. The CDR3 nucleotides read TGTGCCAGCAGTTTACGCCGGACAGGGTTCCAAGAGACCCAGTACTTC.

In DNA, the CDR3 is TGTGCCAGCAGGTCGTTGAGACAGGGGAACACTGAAGCTTTCTTT. Its translation: CASRSLRQGNTEAFF. The chain combines TRBV5-4 with TRBJ1-1, with 7 bases lining up with TRBD1. In germline, CDR1 is SGHNT, CDR2 YYREEE (reference sequence). V shed 5 bases and J 1 base; nucleotides not matched to a gene: 8. CDR3 length equals 15 residues.

The chain employs TRBV7-2 and TRBJ1-3; D is possibly TRBD1 (5 bases). Germline CDR1 SGHTA, CDR2 FQGNSA. CDR3 length: 16 residues. V gave up 4 bases and J gave up 0 bases, with 13 bases separating them. This chain's CDR3 is CASSSGTGSSGNTIYF. As DNA, the CDR3 is TGTGCCAGCAGCTCAGGGACCGGGAGCTCTGGAAACACCATATATTTT.

V gene TRBV5-4 combines with J gene TRBJ1-1; the D is unclear. Deletions cut 0 bases from V and 5 bases from J, with 8 bases between. CDR3 length: 13 amino acids. CDR1 SGHNT and CDR2 YYREEE come from the germline V gene (reference sequence). The CDR3 loop is CASSLVGATEAFF. Written as DNA, the CDR3 is TGTGCCAGCAGCTTGGTAGGAGCAACTGAAGCTTTCTTT.

The chain employs TRBV6-5 and TRBJ1-5; D gene ambiguous. Deletions cut 5 bases from V and 5 bases from J, with 10 bases between. This CDR3 comprises 13 residues. CDR1 and CDR2 (germline): MNHEY, SVGAGI. The CDR3 sequence is CASSPRKDQPQHF. In DNA, the CDR3 is TGTGCCAGCAGTCCGCGAAAAGATCAGCCCCAGCATTTT.

The chain joins TRBV6-5 to TRBJ1-5; 9 bases are a match to TRBD1. CDR3 length: 15 amino acids. The trim removed 5 bases at V and 5 bases at J, leaving 7 bases unmatched. From germline, CDR1 is MNHEY and CDR2 SVGAGI. CDR3 sequence: CASSLDRGLYQPQHF. The DNA of the CDR3 is TGTGCCAGCAGTCTGGACAGGGGCCTTTATCAGCCCCAGCATTTT.